Included here is one TCR beta chain sequence, with context. Seattle patient enrollment occurred during active infection, with longitudinal follow-up thereafter. Original processing methods: Using reference gene primer amplification, nucleated cell counts were estimated. Assay: immunoSEQ multiplex PCR; the TCRdb copy retains only in-frame clones and omits some. From that table come the V and J calls and clone size; the DNA was used to work out D and trimming. The sample records more than 200,000 clones, around 90% being singletons. V shed 1 base and J 7 bases; nucleotides not matched to a gene: 3. CDR1 is WNHNN, CDR2 SYGVQD, per germline (reference sequence). The CDR3 spans 15 residues. The record originates from a study of blood T cell repertoires in COVID-19. Study-level background: Donors in the United States, Italy and Spain gave samples during acute or convalescent COVID-19. T cells, B-cell-depleted T cells, or PBMCs provided the cDNA or gDNA that served as material.

The chain joins TRBV10-1 to TRBJ2-1; 11 bases are a match to TRBD2. Material for sequencing was peripheral blood. This TCR was recovered from a young man with COVID-19, enrolled during active disease. CDR3 in DNA: TGCGCCAGCAGTGAGTGGCTAGCGGGAGGTAATGAGCAGTTCTTC. Protein: CASSEWLAGGNEQFF.